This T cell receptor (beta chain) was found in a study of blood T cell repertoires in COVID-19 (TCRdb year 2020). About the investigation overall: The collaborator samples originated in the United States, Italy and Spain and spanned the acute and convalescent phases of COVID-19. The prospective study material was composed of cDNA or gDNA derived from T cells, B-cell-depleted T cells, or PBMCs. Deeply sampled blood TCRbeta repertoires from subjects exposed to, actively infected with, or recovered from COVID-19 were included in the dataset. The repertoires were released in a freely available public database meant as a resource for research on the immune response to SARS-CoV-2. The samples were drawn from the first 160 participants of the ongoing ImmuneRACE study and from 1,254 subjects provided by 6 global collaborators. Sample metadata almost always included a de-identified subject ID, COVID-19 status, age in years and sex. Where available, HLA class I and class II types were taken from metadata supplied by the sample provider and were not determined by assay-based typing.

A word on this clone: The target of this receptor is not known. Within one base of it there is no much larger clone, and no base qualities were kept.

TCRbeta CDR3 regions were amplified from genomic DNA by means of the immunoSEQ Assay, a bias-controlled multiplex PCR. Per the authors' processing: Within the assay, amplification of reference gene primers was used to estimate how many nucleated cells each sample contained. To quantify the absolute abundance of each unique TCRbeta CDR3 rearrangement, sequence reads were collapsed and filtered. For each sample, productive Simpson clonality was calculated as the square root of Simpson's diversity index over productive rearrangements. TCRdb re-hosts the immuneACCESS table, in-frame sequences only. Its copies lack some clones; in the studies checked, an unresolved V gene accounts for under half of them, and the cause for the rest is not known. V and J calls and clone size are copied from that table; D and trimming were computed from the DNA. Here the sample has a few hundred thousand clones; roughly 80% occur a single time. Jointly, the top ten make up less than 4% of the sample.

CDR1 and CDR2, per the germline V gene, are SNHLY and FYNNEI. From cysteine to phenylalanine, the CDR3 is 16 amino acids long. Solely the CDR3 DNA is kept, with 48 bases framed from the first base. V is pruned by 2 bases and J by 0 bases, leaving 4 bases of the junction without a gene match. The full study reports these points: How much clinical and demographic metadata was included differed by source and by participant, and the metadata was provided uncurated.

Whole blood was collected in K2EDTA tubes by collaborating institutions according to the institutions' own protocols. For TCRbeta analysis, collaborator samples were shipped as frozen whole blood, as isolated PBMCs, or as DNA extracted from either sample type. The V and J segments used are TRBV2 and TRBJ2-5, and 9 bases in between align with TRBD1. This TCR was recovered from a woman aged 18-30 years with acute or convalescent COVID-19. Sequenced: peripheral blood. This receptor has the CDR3 CASSEKGTGHQETQYF. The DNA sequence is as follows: TGTGCCAGCAGTGAAAAGGGGACAGGGCACCAAGAGACCCAGTACTTC.